The 21 T cell receptor beta chains given below trace back to one sample, sequenced in a study of Ad26.COV2.S vaccination and SARS-CoV-2 variants. The assay was immunoSEQ multiplex PCR, and TCRdb's table has in-frame clones only and misses some. There are roughly 100,000 clones in the sample; over 60% occur only once, and 17% lies in the top ten. Sequencing was performed on peripheral blood, taken after recovery from COVID-19. All receptors come from a human donor who had recovered from COVID-19.

This sequence joins TRBV15 and TRBJ2-7; a weak D match, TRBD2 (6 bases). Germline V gives CDR1 LNHNV, CDR2 YYDKDF (reference sequence). Trimming shortened V by 3 bases and J by 7 bases, and 19 bases separated the two germline ends. The CDR3 totals 15 residues. The CDR3 here is CATSSESGVLGEQYF. CDR3 nucleotide sequence: TGTGCCACCAGCAGCGAATCGGGGGTGTTGGGGGAGCAGTACTTC.

The gene calls are TRBV28 and TRBJ1-5; D gene unclear. The germline CDR1 and CDR2 sequences are MDHEN and SYDVKM. Trimming shortened V by 5 bases and J by 8 bases, and 13 bases separated the two germline ends. The CDR3 is 13 amino acids. Written as DNA, the CDR3 is TGTGCCAGCAGTGACGAGTTTGTGAAGCCCCAGCATTTT. Translation: CASSDEFVKPQHF.

This chain joins TRBV6-5 and TRBJ2-3; D ambiguous. Germline V gene data show CDR1 as MNHEY and CDR2 as SVGAGI. Trimming cost V 7 bases and J 0 bases, with 8 bases left between them. The CDR3 is 13 amino acids. CDR3 coding DNA: TGTGCCAGCAACCGGCTTAGCACAGATACGCAGTATTTT. Its protein product is CASNRLSTDTQYF.

The CDR3 bases are TGTGCCAGCACCCAAACGGGGGGGCGGCTCGACGAGCAGTACTTC. Translated: CASTQTGGRLDEQYF. The gene calls are TRBV7-2 and TRBJ2-7; TRBD2 matches 8 bases. CDR3 length: 15 residues. J gave up 5 bases and V 7 bases, and 13 bases lay outside the gene matches. Germline loops: CDR1 SGHTA, CDR2 FQGNSA.

The gene calls are TRBV6-2 or TRBV6-3 and TRBJ2-3; no definite D call. Trimming stripped 4 bases from V and 0 bases from J, with 11 bases between. The CDR3 loop spans 15 amino acids. Germline assignment: CDR1 MNHEY and CDR2 SVGEGT. The CDR3 sequence is CASSFSRGSTDTQYF. The CDR3 nucleotides are TGTGCCAGCAGTTTCAGTAGAGGAAGCACAGATACGCAGTATTTT.

The gene calls are TRBV4-3 and TRBJ1-6, with TRBD1 as a possible D gene (6 bases). Trimming took 0 bases from V and 6 from J, leaving 21 bases between them. Germline CDR1 is LGHNA and CDR2 is YSLEER. CDR3 size: 19 residues. The CDR3 sequence is CASSQDPYLGGGINSPLHF. CDR3 sequence (DNA): TGCGCCAGCAGCCAAGATCCTTACCTGGGCGGGGGCATTAATTCACCCCTCCACTTT.

This rearrangement joins TRBV7-3 to TRBJ1-6, with D maybe TRBD1 (5 bases). CDR1 is SGHTA and CDR2 is FQGTGA in the germline V gene. Trimming took off 3 bases at V and 6 bases at J, with 15 bases between the two ends. This CDR3 comprises 16 residues. CDR3 loop: CASSLGFTGTNSPLHF. For the CDR3, the DNA is TGTGCCAGCAGCTTGGGGTTTACAGGAACTAATTCACCCCTCCACTTT.

The gene calls are TRBV4-1 and TRBJ1-1; a possible D gene is TRBD1 (6 bases). V gave up 0 bases and J gave up 10 bases, with 12 bases separating them. This CDR3 has 13 amino acids. Looked up from germline, CDR1 is MGHRA and CDR2 is YSYEKL. The CDR3 sequence is CASSQDQGTLAFF. CDR3 DNA sequence: TGCGCCAGCAGCCAAGATCAGGGGACTTTAGCTTTCTTT.

The chain links TRBV7-2 to TRBJ2-3; no firm D call. V shed 0 bases and J shed 4 bases, with 8 bases lying between them. Germline V gives CDR1 SGHTA, CDR2 FQGNSA. CDR3 length: 14 amino acids. The DNA of the CDR3 is TGTGCCAGCAGCTTAGCGACAAGCGCAGATACGCAGTATTTT. Protein sequence: CASSLATSADTQYF.

The rearrangement uses TRBV15 and TRBJ1-2; D might be TRBD1 (5 bases). The CDR3 consists of 14 residues. The V end lost 4 bases, the J end lost 8 bases, and 17 bases lay between the germline ends. The V gene's germline CDR1 is LNHNV and CDR2 YYDKDF (reference sequence). CDR3 residues: CATSTERGVGGYTF. Here the CDR3 DNA reads TGTGCCACCAGCACCGAGCGGGGGGTCGGGGGCTACACCTTC.

The J gene is TRBJ1-2, the V gene TRBV6-5; no definite D call. CDR3 size: 14 residues. The germline V and J ends were trimmed by 5 bases and 6 bases, with 16 bases remaining between them. The V gene's germline CDR1 is MNHEY and CDR2 SVGAGI. CDR3 sequence reads: CASSNPGASHGYTF. CDR3 in DNA: TGTGCCAGCAGTAACCCGGGAGCGAGTCATGGCTACACCTTC.

This clone was found many times. The chain joins TRBV6-5 to TRBJ1-2; the match to TRBD1 covers 7 bases. V dropped 6 bases and J dropped 7; count of bases not matched to a gene: 8. This CDR3 spans 13 amino acids. The germline gives CDR1 MNHEY, CDR2 SVGAGI. DNA for the CDR3: TGTGCCAGCAGGTTTCAGGGGGGCTTTGGCTACACCTTC. Translated, it gives CASRFQGGFGYTF.

The rearrangement links TRBV28 to TRBJ1-2; no firm D call. The CDR3 covers 13 residues. Germline V gene data show CDR1 as MDHEN and CDR2 as SYDVKM. V shed 3 bases and J shed 6 bases, with 11 bases lying between them. The CDR3 coding sequence is TGTGCCAGCAGTTTGGCAGGAGACCATGGCTACACCTTC. Translation gives CASSLAGDHGYTF.

The chain employs TRBV19 and TRBJ1-2; 11 bases align to TRBD1. V shed 4 bases, J shed 4 bases, and the junction held 8 bases outside the gene matches. Germline V gives CDR1 LNHDA, CDR2 SQIVND (reference sequence). This CDR3 is 16 amino acids long. The CDR3 region has the DNA TGTGCCAGTAGTACAGGACAGGGGGCTAGCTTCTATGGCTACACCTTC. As protein: CASSTGQGASFYGYTF.

The V call is TRBV5-1, the J call TRBJ2-3; either TRBD1 or TRBD2 may supply D (5 bases each). The germline V gene has CDR1 SGHRS and CDR2 YFSETQ. V gave up 1 base and J gave up 2 bases, with 11 bases separating them. This CDR3 spans 15 amino acids. In DNA form, the CDR3 reads TGCGCCAGCAGCTTGCAGTCGGGACCCACAGATACGCAGTATTTT. This translates into CASSLQSGPTDTQYF.

V is TRBV5-5 and J is TRBJ1-6; D unresolved. The CDR3 has 12 residues. Looked up from germline, CDR1 is SGHKS and CDR2 is YYEKEE (reference sequence). Trimming shortened V by 0 bases and J by 7 bases, and 2 bases separated the two germline ends. The CDR3 region is CASSLANSPLHF. CDR3 bases: TGTGCCAGCAGCTTGGCCAATTCACCCCTCCACTTT.

The CDR3 here is CASSLGGYGPYGYTF. CDR3 DNA sequence: TGTGCCAGCAGTTTAGGGGGATACGGGCCCTATGGCTACACCTTC. This chain connects TRBV28 to TRBJ1-2, with D maybe TRBD1 (5 bases). Trimming removed 2 bases at V and 4 bases at J, with 14 bases between. Germline V gives CDR1 MDHEN, CDR2 SYDVKM. The CDR3 is 15 amino acids.

V and J are TRBV30 and TRBJ1-1; D possibly corresponds to TRBD1 (6 bases). Between the trimmed V and J ends, which lost 7 bases and 6 bases, there was a span of 24 bases. CDR1 GTSNPN and CDR2 SVGIG come from the germline V gene (reference sequence). There are 15 residues in the CDR3. The CDR3 sequence: CASLQGGGVPAEAFF. In nucleotides, the CDR3 is TGTGCCTCTCTTCAAGGGGGGGGCGTGCCCGCTGAAGCTTTCTTT.

This clone has a count of ten or more. The CDR3 DNA follows: TGTGCCAGCGCGAGGTCGTTGAACACTGAAGCTTTCTTT. Protein: CASARSLNTEAFF. The rearrangement links TRBV2 to TRBJ1-1; no clear D gene. Germline lookup yields CDR1 SNHLY and CDR2 FYNNEI. Between the trimmed V and J ends, which lost 8 bases and 0 bases, there was a span of 10 bases. The CDR3 length is 13 residues.

The chain combines TRBV5-1 with TRBJ2-7; 7 bases are shared with TRBD2. This CDR3 contains 16 residues. J was trimmed by 3 bases and V by 0 bases; bases with no gene match: 9. CDR1 is SGHRS, CDR2 YFSETQ, per germline. The CDR3 DNA sequence: TGCGCCAGCAGCTTGGCCGGTGGGCGGGGGATCTACGAGCAGTACTTC. As protein: CASSLAGGRGIYEQYF.

V gene TRBV5-1 combines with J gene TRBJ1-1, with unresolved D. In germline, CDR1 is SGHRS, CDR2 YFSETQ. The CDR3 is made up of 14 amino acids. V was cut by 0 bases and J by 7 bases, with 13 bases left in between. Here the CDR3 DNA reads TGCGCCAGCAGCTTGGCCCCGGGTAGGGATGAAGCTTTCTTT. Translating it yields CASSLAPGRDEAFF.